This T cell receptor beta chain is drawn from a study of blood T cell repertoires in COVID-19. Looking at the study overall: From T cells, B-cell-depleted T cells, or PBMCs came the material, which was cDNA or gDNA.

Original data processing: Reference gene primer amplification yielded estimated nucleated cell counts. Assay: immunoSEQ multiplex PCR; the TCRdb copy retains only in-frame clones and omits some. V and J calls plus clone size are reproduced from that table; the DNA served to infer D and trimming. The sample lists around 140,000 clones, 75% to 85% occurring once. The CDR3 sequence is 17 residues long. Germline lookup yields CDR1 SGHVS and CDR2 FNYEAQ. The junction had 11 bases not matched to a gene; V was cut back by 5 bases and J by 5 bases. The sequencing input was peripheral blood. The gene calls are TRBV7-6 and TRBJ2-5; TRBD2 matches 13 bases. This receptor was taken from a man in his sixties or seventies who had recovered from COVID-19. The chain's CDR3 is CASSRLAGGGPGETQYF. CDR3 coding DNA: TGTGCCAGCAGCCGACTAGCGGGAGGCGGGCCGGGGGAGACCCAGTACTTC.